The clone carrying this T cell receptor (beta chain) came up many times. The sample is drawn from a study of neurological immune-mediated disorders. TCRdb re-analysed the 5' RACE reads in MiXCR, keeping a single row per CDR3 protein. The table lists around 40,000 distinct CDR3 sequences, roughly an eighth of them singletons. This CDR3 has 14 residues. V lost 4 bases and J lost 7, with 14 bases in between. The sample consisted of PBMCs. The chain uses TRBV12-3 or TRBV12-4 and TRBJ1-5; tentative D call: TRBD1 (5 bases). This sequence originates from a female donor in good health. The CDR3 region has the DNA TGTGCCAGCAGTTCCCAAGGACGGGGGCAGCCCCAGCATTTT. Protein sequence: CASSSQGRGQPQHF.